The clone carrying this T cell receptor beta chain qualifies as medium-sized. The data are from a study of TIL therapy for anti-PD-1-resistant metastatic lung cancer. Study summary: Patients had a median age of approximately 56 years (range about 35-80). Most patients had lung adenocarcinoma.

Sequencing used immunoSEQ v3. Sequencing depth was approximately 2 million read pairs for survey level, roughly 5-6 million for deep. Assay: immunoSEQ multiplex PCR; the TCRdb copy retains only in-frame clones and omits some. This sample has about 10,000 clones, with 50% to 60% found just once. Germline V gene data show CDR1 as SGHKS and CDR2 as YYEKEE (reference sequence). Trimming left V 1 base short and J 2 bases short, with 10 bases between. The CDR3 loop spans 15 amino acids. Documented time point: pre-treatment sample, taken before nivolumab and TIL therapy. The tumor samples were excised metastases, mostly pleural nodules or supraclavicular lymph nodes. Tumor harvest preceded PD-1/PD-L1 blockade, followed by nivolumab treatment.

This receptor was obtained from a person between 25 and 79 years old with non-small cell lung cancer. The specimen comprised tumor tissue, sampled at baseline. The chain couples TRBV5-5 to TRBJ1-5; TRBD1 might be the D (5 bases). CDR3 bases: TGTGCCAGCAGCTTGTGGGGGGAGGGCAATCAGCCCCAGCATTTT. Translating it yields CASSLWGEGNQPQHF.